This T cell receptor (beta chain) was retrieved from a study of blood T cell repertoires in COVID-19. The overall study: Both acute and convalescent COVID-19 samples were obtained from the United States, Italy and Spain. In each case, the material was cDNA or gDNA derived from T cells, B-cell-depleted T cells, or PBMCs.

Original analysis: Reference gene primer amplification gave nucleated cell count estimates. The repertoire was sequenced with immunoSEQ multiplex PCR; TCRdb's copy has only in-frame clones and lacks some. From that table come the V and J calls and clone size; the DNA was used to work out D and trimming. The table shows about 260,000 clones, with about 85% occurring only once. The sample comprised peripheral blood. The receptor was derived from a human donor in a cohort sampled during active COVID-19.

Written as DNA, the CDR3 is TGCAGTGCTAGTCGGCAGGGGATCTACAATGAGCAGTTCTTC. Residues: CSASRQGIYNEQFF. The rearrangement links TRBV20-1 to TRBJ2-1; perhaps TRBD1 as D (6 bases). Trimming cost V 3 bases and J 3 bases, with 12 bases left between them. The CDR3 consists of 14 residues. The germline CDR1 and CDR2 sequences are DFQATT and SNEGSKA (reference sequence).